What follows describes a single T cell receptor beta chain. The data originate from a study of blood T cell repertoires in COVID-19. Background on the study: Both acute and convalescent COVID-19 samples were obtained from the United States, Italy and Spain. From T cells, B-cell-depleted T cells, or PBMCs came the material, which was cDNA or gDNA.

In the original processing: Counts of nucleated cells, estimated from reference gene primer amplification, were obtained. The data were produced by immunoSEQ multiplex PCR, yet TCRdb's version contains in-frame clones alone and is incomplete. V and J calls plus clone size are reproduced from that table; the DNA served to infer D and trimming. The repertoire holds more than 110,000 clones, with approximately 83% as singletons. This receptor was taken from a human donor in a cohort sampled during active COVID-19. What was sequenced was peripheral blood.

In DNA, the CDR3 is TGCGCCAGCAGCTTGACGGGCGGGGAGTCCTACGAGCAGTACTTC. Its translation is CASSLTGGESYEQYF. The chain links TRBV5-1 to TRBJ2-7; D may be TRBD2 (6 bases). V lost 1 base and J lost 1, with 12 bases in between. Germline-derived CDR1 and CDR2 are SGHRS and YFSETQ. The CDR3 spans 15 residues.